The 10 T cell receptor beta chains listed next were all sequenced from one sample in a study of T cells in localized non-small cell lung cancer. Method: immunoSEQ multiplex PCR; TCRdb's copy keeps in-frame clones and lacks some. The sample carries tens of thousands of clones, approximately 89% recorded once. Specimen: peripheral blood, collected before any cancer treatment. All receptors come from a woman between 35 and 75 years old with stage I lung adenocarcinoma.

The CDR3 nucleotides read TGTGCCAGCAGCCCCGGACTTCAAGAGACCCAGTACTTC. It codes for CASSPGLQETQYF. The chain is built from TRBV7-9 and TRBJ2-5; perhaps TRBD2 as D (5 bases). From germline, CDR1 is SEHNR and CDR2 FQNEAQ (reference sequence). The length of the CDR3 is 13 residues. Between the trimmed V and J ends, which lost 5 bases and 2 bases, there was a span of 9 bases.

V and J are TRBV6-1 and TRBJ2-1; a possible D gene is TRBD2 (6 bases). The germline V gene encodes CDR1 MNHNS and CDR2 SASEGT. The CDR3 sequence is 12 residues long. The germline V and J ends were trimmed by 0 bases and 12 bases, with 9 bases remaining between them. The DNA of the CDR3 is TGTGCCAGCAGTGAAGCGGGGCGGGGGCAGTTCTTC. Translating gives CASSEAGRGQFF.

The CDR3 is CASRSIRETQYF. The CDR3 DNA reads TGTGCCAGCAGATCGATAAGGGAGACCCAGTACTTC. This chain joins TRBV28 and TRBJ2-5; no definite D call. This CDR3 is built from 12 residues. V was shortened by 6 bases and J by 5 bases, with 10 bases between the two germline ends. CDR1 and CDR2 from the germline V gene are MDHEN and SYDVKM.

This chain uses TRBV28 with TRBJ1-3; TRBD1 might be the D (6 bases). Trimming removed 4 bases at V and 4 bases at J, with 14 bases between. This CDR3 has 15 amino acids. The germline V gene has CDR1 MDHEN and CDR2 SYDVKM. In nucleotides, the CDR3 is TGTGCCAGCAGTTCCTTACAGGGCATCGGAAACACCATATATTTT. Encoded protein: CASSSLQGIGNTIYF. The full variable domain, its missing parts supplied by reference TRBV28 and TRBJ1-3, is DVKVTQSSRYLVKRTGEKVFLECVQDMDHENMFWYRQDPGLGLRLIYFSYDVKMKEKGDIPEGYSVSREKKERFSLILESASTNQTSMYLCASSSLQGIGNTIYFGEGSWLTVV.

CDR3 DNA: TGTGCCAGCAAAGGACTAGCGGAATACGAGCAGTACTTC. It codes for CASKGLAEYEQYF. The V call is TRBV7-2, the J call TRBJ2-7, with TRBD2 matching 10 bases. The CDR3 runs 13 residues. The V gene end was trimmed by 7 bases and the J gene end by 4 bases; junction bases not matched to a gene: 4. Germline CDR1 is SGHTA and CDR2 is FQGNSA. Drawing the rest from reference TRBV7-2 and TRBJ2-7, the complete variable domain is GAGVSQSPSNKVTEKGKDVELRCDPISGHTALYWYRQSLGQGLEFLIYFQGNSAPDKSGLPSDRFSAERTGGSVSTLTIQRTQQEDSAVYLCASKGLAEYEQYFGPGTRLTVT.

The chain joins TRBV4-1 to TRBJ2-5; 9 nucleotides match TRBD1. Germline assignment: CDR1 MGHRA and CDR2 YSYEKL. The trim removed 2 bases at V and 5 bases at J, leaving 6 bases unmatched. The CDR3 totals 15 residues. The CDR3 region is CASSQRTDRGETQYF. CDR3 nucleotide sequence: TGCGCCAGCAGCCAACGAACGGACAGGGGTGAGACCCAGTACTTC.

V gene TRBV18 combines with J gene TRBJ1-1; D perhaps matches TRBD1 (5 bases). This CDR3 spans 14 amino acids. V lost 6 bases and J lost 1, with 12 bases in between. Germline assignment: CDR1 KGHSH and CDR2 LQKENI. CDR3 residues: CASSPRGGNTEAFF. The CDR3 region has the DNA TGTGCCAGCTCGCCGAGGGGCGGGAACACTGAAGCTTTCTTT.

The V gene is TRBV6-6, the J gene TRBJ1-3; the D gene is possibly TRBD1 (5 bases). This CDR3 has 14 amino acids. CDR1 and CDR2 (germline): MNHNY, SVGAGI (reference sequence). With 0 bases removed from V and 5 bases from J, the gap between germline ends came to 8 bases. The DNA of the CDR3 is TGTGCCAGCAGTTACTCGGCAGGGCGAAACACCATATATTTT. This gives the protein CASSYSAGRNTIYF.

The V and J genes are TRBV19 and TRBJ2-7; 8 nucleotides line up with TRBD1. The junction had 8 bases not matched to a gene; V was cut back by 5 bases and J by 5 bases. The CDR3 sequence is 14 residues long. Germline CDR1 and CDR2: LNHDA and SQIVND (reference sequence). CDR3 DNA: TGTGCCAGTAGTTCGCGACAGGGGAGGAACGAGCAGTACTTC. This codes for CASSSRQGRNEQYF. Based on the CDR3 plus reference TRBV19 and TRBJ2-7, the full variable domain is DGGITQSPKYLFRKEGQNVTLSCEQNLNHDAMYWYRQDPGQGLRLIYYSQIVNDFQKGDIAEGYSVSREKKESFPLTVTSAQKNPTAFYLCASSSRQGRNEQYFGPGTRLTVT.

This chain links TRBV28 with TRBJ2-3; 13 bases fit TRBD2. V gave up 5 bases and J gave up 3 bases; unmatched junction bases: 5. From germline, CDR1 is MDHEN and CDR2 SYDVKM. The CDR3 sequence is 16 residues long. CDR3: CASSLGLAGETDTQYF. The CDR3 region has the DNA TGTGCCAGCAGTCTTGGACTAGCGGGGGAGACAGATACGCAGTATTTT. The whole variable domain, filled in from reference TRBV28 and TRBJ2-3, reads DVKVTQSSRYLVKRTGEKVFLECVQDMDHENMFWYRQDPGLGLRLIYFSYDVKMKEKGDIPEGYSVSREKKERFSLILESASTNQTSMYLCASSLGLAGETDTQYFGPGTRLTVL.